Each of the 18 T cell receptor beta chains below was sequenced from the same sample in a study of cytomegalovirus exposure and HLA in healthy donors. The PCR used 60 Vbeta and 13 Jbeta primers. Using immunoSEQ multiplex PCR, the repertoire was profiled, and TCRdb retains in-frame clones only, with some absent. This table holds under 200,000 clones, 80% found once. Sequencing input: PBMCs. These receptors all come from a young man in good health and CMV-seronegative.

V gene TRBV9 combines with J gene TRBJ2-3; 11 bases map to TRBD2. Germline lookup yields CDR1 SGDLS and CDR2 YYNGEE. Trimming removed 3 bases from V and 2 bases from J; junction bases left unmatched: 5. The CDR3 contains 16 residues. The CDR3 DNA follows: TGTGCCAGCAGCGGGAGACTAGCGGGAATCACAGATACGCAGTATTTT. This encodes CASSGRLAGITDTQYF.

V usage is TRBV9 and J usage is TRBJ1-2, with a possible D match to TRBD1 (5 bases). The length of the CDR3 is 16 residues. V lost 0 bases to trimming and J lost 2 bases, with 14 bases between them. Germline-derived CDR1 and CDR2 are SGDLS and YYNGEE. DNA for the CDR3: TGTGCCAGCAGCGTAGCCGAACGAGACAGCAACTATGGCTACACCTTC. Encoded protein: CASSVAERDSNYGYTF.

In DNA, the CDR3 is TGTGCCAGCAGTTTACGCCTCCAGGATTTCACTGAAGCTTTCTTT. Its translation is CASSLRLQDFTEAFF. The V and J genes are TRBV28 and TRBJ1-1; D not certain. Trimming took 2 bases from V and 4 from J, leaving 14 bases between them. The CDR3 is 15 residues long. The germline gives CDR1 MDHEN, CDR2 SYDVKM.

The CDR3 region has the DNA TGTGCCAGCAGCGTAGATGCAGGGGAGGGATATGGCTACACCTTC. It translates to CASSVDAGEGYGYTF. The chain joins TRBV9 to TRBJ1-2, with D maybe TRBD1 (6 bases). The CDR3 is 15 amino acids. Germline assignment: CDR1 SGDLS and CDR2 YYNGEE. V was pared by 0 bases and J by 5 bases, with 14 bases between.

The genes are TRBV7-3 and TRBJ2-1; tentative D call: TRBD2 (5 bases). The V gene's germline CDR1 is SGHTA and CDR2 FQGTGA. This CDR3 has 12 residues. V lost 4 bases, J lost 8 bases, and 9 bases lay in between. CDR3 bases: TGTGCCAGCAGCTACGGGATCGATGAGCAGTTCTTC. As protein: CASSYGIDEQFF. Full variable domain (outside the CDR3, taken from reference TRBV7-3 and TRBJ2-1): GAGVSQTPSNKVTEKGKYVELRCDPISGHTALYWYRQSLGQGPEFLIYFQGTGAADDSGLPNDRFFAVRPEGSVSTLKIQRTERGDSAVYLCASSYGIDEQFFGPGTRLTVL.

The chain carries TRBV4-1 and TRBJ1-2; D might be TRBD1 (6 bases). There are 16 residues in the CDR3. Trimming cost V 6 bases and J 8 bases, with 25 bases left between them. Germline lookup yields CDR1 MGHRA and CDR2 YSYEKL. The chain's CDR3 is CASSSLGQPDGGGYTF. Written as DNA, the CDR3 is TGCGCCAGCAGTTCTCTAGGACAGCCCGACGGAGGAGGCTACACCTTC.

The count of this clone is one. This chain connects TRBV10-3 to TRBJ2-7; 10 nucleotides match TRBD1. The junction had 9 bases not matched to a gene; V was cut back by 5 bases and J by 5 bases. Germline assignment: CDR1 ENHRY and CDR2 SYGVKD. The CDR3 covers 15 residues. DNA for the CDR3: TGTGCCATCAGTCCTCCGGGACAGGGGTTCGACGAGCAGTACTTC. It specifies CAISPPGQGFDEQYF.

Here the CDR3 DNA reads TGTGCCAGCAGTTTTCAGGGCCCCGATACGCAGTATTTT. Residues: CASSFQGPDTQYF. The chain carries TRBV27 and TRBJ2-3; D may be TRBD1 (5 bases). The CDR3 is 13 residues long. The germline gives CDR1 MNHEY, CDR2 SMNVEV (reference sequence). V was clipped by 3 bases and J by 6 bases, with 10 bases between them.

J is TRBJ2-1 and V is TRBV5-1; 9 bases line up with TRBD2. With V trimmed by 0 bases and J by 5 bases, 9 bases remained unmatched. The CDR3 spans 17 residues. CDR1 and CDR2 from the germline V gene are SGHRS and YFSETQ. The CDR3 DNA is TGCGCCAGCAGCTTGGCCTCCGCGGGGGGGCTTAACAATGAGCAGTTCTTC. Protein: CASSLASAGGLNNEQFF.

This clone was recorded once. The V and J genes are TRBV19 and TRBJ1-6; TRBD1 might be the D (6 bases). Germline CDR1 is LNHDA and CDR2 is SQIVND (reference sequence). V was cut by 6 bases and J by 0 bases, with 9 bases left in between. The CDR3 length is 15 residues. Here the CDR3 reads CASRDRSSYNSPLHF. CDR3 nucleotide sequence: TGTGCCAGTAGAGACAGGAGCTCCTATAATTCACCCCTCCACTTT.

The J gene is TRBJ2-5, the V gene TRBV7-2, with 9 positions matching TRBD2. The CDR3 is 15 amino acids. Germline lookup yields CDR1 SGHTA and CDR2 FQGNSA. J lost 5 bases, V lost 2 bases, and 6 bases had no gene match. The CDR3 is CASSLQASGKETQYF. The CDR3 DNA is TGTGCCAGCAGCTTACAAGCTAGCGGGAAGGAGACCCAGTACTTC.

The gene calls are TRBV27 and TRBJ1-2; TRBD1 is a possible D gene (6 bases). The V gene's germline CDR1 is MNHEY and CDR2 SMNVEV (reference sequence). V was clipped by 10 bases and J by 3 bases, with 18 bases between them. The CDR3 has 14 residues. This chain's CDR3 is CATRPFSGDYGYTF. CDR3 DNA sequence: TGTGCCACCCGCCCCTTCTCAGGGGACTATGGCTACACCTTC.

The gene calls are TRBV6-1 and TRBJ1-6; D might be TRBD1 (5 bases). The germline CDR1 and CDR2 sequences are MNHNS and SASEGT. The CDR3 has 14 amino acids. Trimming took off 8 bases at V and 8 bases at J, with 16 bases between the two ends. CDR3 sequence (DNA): TGTGCCAGCGGGGCTCGGCACACCGATTCACCCCTCCACTTT. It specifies CASGARHTDSPLHF.

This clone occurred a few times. CDR3 in DNA: TGCGCCAGCAGCTGGGCCGGACAGGGCTACAATGAGCAGTTCTTC. Its protein is CASSWAGQGYNEQFF. The chain is built from TRBV5-1 and TRBJ2-1, with TRBD1 matching over 8 bases. CDR1 and CDR2 from the germline V gene are SGHRS and YFSETQ. The CDR3 is 15 amino acids. The trim removed 3 bases at V and 3 bases at J, leaving 5 bases unmatched.

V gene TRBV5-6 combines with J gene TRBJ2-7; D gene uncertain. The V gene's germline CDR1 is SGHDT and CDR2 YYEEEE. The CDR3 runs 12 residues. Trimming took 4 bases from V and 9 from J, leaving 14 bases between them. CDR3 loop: CASSVDQAGQYF. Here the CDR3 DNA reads TGTGCCAGCAGCGTAGACCAGGCCGGGCAGTACTTC.

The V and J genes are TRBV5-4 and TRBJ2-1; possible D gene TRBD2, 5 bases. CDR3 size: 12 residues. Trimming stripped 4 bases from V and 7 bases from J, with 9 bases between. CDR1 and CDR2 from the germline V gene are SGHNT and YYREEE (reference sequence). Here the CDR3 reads CASSRTGNEQFF. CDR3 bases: TGTGCCAGCAGCCGAACGGGGAATGAGCAGTTCTTC. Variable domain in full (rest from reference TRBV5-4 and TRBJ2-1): ETGVTQSPTHLIKTRGQQVTLRCSSQSGHNTVSWYQQALGQGPQFIFQYYREEENGRGNFPPRFSGLQFPNYSSELNVNALELDDSALYLCASSRTGNEQFFGPGTRLTVL.

CDR3 in amino acids: CASSVAGGMTNEKLFF. In DNA form, the CDR3 reads TGTGCCAGCAGCGTAGCTGGGGGCATGACTAATGAAAAACTGTTTTTT. This chain links TRBV9 with TRBJ1-4; TRBD1 is a possible D gene (6 bases). Trimming removed 0 bases from V and 2 bases from J, with 11 bases in between. CDR3 length equals 16 residues. The germline V gene encodes CDR1 SGDLS and CDR2 YYNGEE.

The CDR3 loop reads CAISSGTSGGELFF. The CDR3 region has the DNA TGTGCTATCTCTTCCGGGACTAGTGGCGGGGAGCTGTTTTTT. This chain links TRBV19 with TRBJ2-2; the match to TRBD2 covers 8 bases. In germline, CDR1 is LNHDA, CDR2 SQIVND (reference sequence). The CDR3 totals 14 residues.